One and the same sample provided the 26 T cell receptor beta chains below, sequenced in a study of blood T cell repertoires in COVID-19. The repertoire was sequenced with immunoSEQ multiplex PCR; TCRdb's copy has only in-frame clones and lacks some. The table records about 440,000 clones, 70% to 90% of them present only once. Sequences were obtained from peripheral blood. These receptors were taken from a woman in her forties or fifties with COVID-19, enrolled during active disease.

This rearrangement joins TRBV10-3 to TRBJ2-3, with a tentative D call TRBD2 (6 bases). This CDR3 region has 12 residues. Looked up from germline, CDR1 is ENHRY and CDR2 is SYGVKD. V lost 10 bases to trimming and J lost 0 bases, with 8 bases between them. The CDR3 DNA sequence: TGTGCCACCGGGACTAGCACAGATACGCAGTATTTT. Its protein product is CATGTSTDTQYF.

This chain uses TRBV7-2 with TRBJ1-2, with a weak D call TRBD1 (6 bases). V lost 2 bases to trimming and J lost 4 bases, with 8 bases between them. The CDR3 is made up of 13 amino acids. The germline V gene encodes CDR1 SGHTA and CDR2 FQGNSA. CDR3: CASSLTGSYGYTF. The CDR3 coding sequence is TGTGCCAGCAGCTTAACAGGGAGCTATGGCTACACCTTC.

V usage is TRBV5-1 and J usage is TRBJ2-1; 10 nucleotides line up with TRBD1. This CDR3 has 15 residues. The junction had 1 base not matched to a gene; V was cut back by 0 bases and J by 4 bases. CDR1 and CDR2 from the germline V gene are SGHRS and YFSETQ. DNA of the CDR3: TGCGCCAGCAGCTTGGCGGGACAGGGGTACAATGAGCAGTTCTTC. Protein product: CASSLAGQGYNEQFF.

The chain recombines TRBV5-5 with TRBJ1-1; TRBD1 agrees at 7 bases. The CDR3 totals 14 residues. The ends lost 4 bases at V and 1 base at J; junction bases unmatched: 4. CDR1 and CDR2 (germline): SGHKS, YYEKEE (reference sequence). CDR3 protein: CASSLDRPNTEAFF. DNA for the CDR3: TGTGCCAGCAGCCTGGACAGGCCGAACACTGAAGCTTTCTTT. The variable domain in full, with the rest retrieved from reference TRBV5-5 and TRBJ1-1, is DAGVTQSPTHLIKTRGQQVTLRCSPISGHKSVSWYQQVLGQGPQFIFQYYEKEERGRGNFPDRFSARQFPNYSSELNVNALLLGDSALYLCASSLDRPNTEAFFGQGTRLTVV.

The chain joins TRBV30 to TRBJ2-1; TRBD1 matches at 12 bases. The CDR3 runs 15 residues. The trim removed 1 base at V and 8 bases at J, leaving 6 bases unmatched. CDR1 and CDR2 (germline): GTSNPN, SVGIG (reference sequence). The CDR3 coding sequence is TGTGCCTGGAGTGGAGGGACAGGGGGCACGGATGAGCAGTTCTTC. It translates to CAWSGGTGGTDEQFF.

This clone has only one observation. This sequence joins TRBV19 and TRBJ1-5; 9 bases are a match to TRBD1. The CDR3 spans 14 residues. V gave up 5 bases and J gave up 6 bases; unmatched junction bases: 5. Germline lookup yields CDR1 LNHDA and CDR2 SQIVND (reference sequence). This CDR3 is CASSSTGGTQPQHF. The CDR3 coding sequence is TGTGCCAGTAGTTCAACAGGGGGCACTCAGCCCCAGCATTTT.

The chain combines TRBV6-5 with TRBJ2-6; D is perhaps TRBD2 (6 bases). CDR1 and CDR2 from the germline V gene are MNHEY and SVGAGI. The V gene lost 5 bases and the J gene lost 11 bases, with 13 bases spanning the gap. The length of the CDR3 is 13 residues. CDR3 loop: CASSRGGVYVLTF. The CDR3 DNA sequence: TGTGCCAGCAGTCGCGGAGGGGTGTACGTCCTGACTTTC.

The CDR3 DNA is TGTGCCAGTTCGAAAACTCCGGGACAGGAAAAACTGTTTTTT. Encoded protein: CASSKTPGQEKLFF. This chain links TRBV19 with TRBJ1-4; 7 nucleotides match TRBD1. The junction had 11 bases not matched to a gene; V was cut back by 8 bases and J by 8 bases. CDR3 length: 14 residues. The germline CDR1 and CDR2 sequences are LNHDA and SQIVND (reference sequence).

V gene TRBV6-6 combines with J gene TRBJ1-2; D is unclear. There are 11 residues in the CDR3. Trimming stripped 8 bases from V and 7 bases from J, with 11 bases between. CDR1 MNHNY and CDR2 SVGAGI come from the germline V gene (reference sequence). CDR3 sequence: CASGKTGGYTF. CDR3 DNA sequence: TGTGCCAGCGGTAAGACGGGTGGCTACACCTTC.

The chain has TRBV5-1 and TRBJ2-7; 7 bases align to TRBD2. This CDR3 comprises 16 residues. Germline assignment: CDR1 SGHRS and CDR2 YFSETQ. Trimming took 5 bases from V and 6 from J; bases not matched to a gene: 17. CDR3 region: CASSFTPGTNSGEQYF. The DNA of the CDR3 is TGCGCCAGCAGTTTTACCCCCGGGACTAACTCCGGCGAGCAGTACTTC.

The gene calls are TRBV6-5 and TRBJ2-2; D possibly corresponds to TRBD1 (5 bases). V lost 9 bases, J lost 8 bases, and 10 bases lay in between. The CDR3 is 11 residues long. Germline V gene lookup returns CDR1 MNHEY and CDR2 SVGAGI. CDR3 nucleotides: TGTGCCAGTGATTCAGGGGGGGAGCTGTTTTTT. Protein product: CASDSGGELFF.

The chain links TRBV2 to TRBJ2-3, with 9 bases matching TRBD1. The V segment lost 10 bases and the J segment 3 bases; nucleotides outside the gene matches: 11. The CDR3 is 15 residues long. Germline values: CDR1 SNHLY, CDR2 FYNNEI. The CDR3: CANEEETGGTDTQYF. In DNA, the CDR3 is TGTGCCAACGAAGAGGAGACAGGGGGTACAGATACGCAGTATTTT.

V is TRBV4-1 and J is TRBJ1-2; no clear D. Trimming left V 0 bases short and J 0 bases short, with 8 bases between. Germline V gene data show CDR1 as MGHRA and CDR2 as YSYEKL. The CDR3 is 15 amino acids. This CDR3 reads CASSQEAEANYGYTF. CDR3 sequence (DNA): TGCGCCAGCAGCCAAGAGGCAGAAGCTAACTATGGCTACACCTTC.

V gene TRBV7-2 combines with J gene TRBJ1-2, with TRBD1 as a possible D gene (5 bases). The CDR3 sequence is 15 residues long. The ends were cut back, 7 bases at V and 5 bases at J, with 20 bases in the middle. CDR1 is SGHTA and CDR2 is FQGNSA in the germline V gene. CDR3 loop: CASKEDPGPPYGYTF. In DNA form, the CDR3 reads TGTGCCAGCAAAGAAGATCCAGGGCCCCCTTATGGCTACACCTTC.

V gene TRBV14 combines with J gene TRBJ1-3, with D possibly being TRBD1 (6 bases). Trimming took 1 base from V and 8 from J, leaving 15 bases between them. CDR1 and CDR2 from the germline V gene are SGHDN and FVKESK. The CDR3 is 15 amino acids. The CDR3 loop reads CASSQGGRQVDTIYF. CDR3 sequence (DNA): TGTGCCAGCAGCCAAGGGGGGAGACAGGTTGACACCATATATTTT.

The CDR3 DNA reads TGTGCCTGGTCCAGGATCTACACTGAAGCTTTCTTT. It encodes CAWSRIYTEAFF. The chain couples TRBV30 to TRBJ1-1; the D is unclear. In germline, CDR1 is GTSNPN, CDR2 SVGIG (reference sequence). Trimming took off 5 bases at V and 3 bases at J, with 10 bases between the two ends. The CDR3 is 12 amino acids.

The chain carries TRBV25-1 and TRBJ2-3, with a weak D call TRBD2 (7 bases). This CDR3 is built from 15 residues. The germline gives CDR1 MGHDK, CDR2 SYGVNS. Trimming stripped 6 bases from V and 6 bases from J, with 19 bases between. Here the CDR3 DNA reads TGTGCCAGCAGCCTAGACGGGGGGCGTGCGGATACGCAGTATTTT. Its protein is CASSLDGGRADTQYF.

The rearrangement joins TRBV3-1 (or the pseudogene TRBV3-2) to TRBJ2-7; tentative D call: TRBD1 (6 bases). CDR3 length: 14 amino acids. V was pared by 4 bases and J by 5 bases, with 15 bases between. Germline V lookup: CDR1 LGHDT, CDR2 YNNKEL (reference sequence). The CDR3 region has the DNA TGTGCCAGCAGCCCGCTTAAGCAGGGGAACGAGCAGTACTTC. Its translation: CASSPLKQGNEQYF.

This chain uses TRBV12-3 or TRBV12-4 with TRBJ1-5, with D possibly TRBD1 on 6 matching bases. The CDR3 totals 13 residues. V was shortened by 6 bases and J by 4 bases, with 10 bases between the two germline ends. The CDR3: CASRLTGNQPQHF. The CDR3 bases are TGTGCCAGCAGGCTAACAGGGAATCAGCCCCAGCATTTT.

CDR3: CASSLEVTGVQETQYF. CDR3 nucleotide sequence: TGCGCCAGCAGCTTGGAGGTGACAGGGGTCCAAGAGACCCAGTACTTC. The chain combines TRBV5-1 with TRBJ2-5; 8 positions match TRBD1. The V and J ends lost 0 bases and 1 base, in that order; junction bases with no gene match: 5. The CDR3 contains 16 residues. Germline loops: CDR1 SGHRS, CDR2 YFSETQ.

This clone was detected only once. The J gene is TRBJ1-6, the V gene TRBV11-3, with a weak D call TRBD1 (6 bases). The germline gives CDR1 SGHNT, CDR2 YENEEA. Trimming pared 1 base from V and 8 bases from J, leaving 9 bases between. This CDR3 is 14 amino acids long. CDR3 coding DNA: TGTGCCAGCAGCTTAGGGACAGTCGATTCACCCCTCCACTTT. Translated, it gives CASSLGTVDSPLHF.

The chain couples TRBV28 to TRBJ2-7; D might be TRBD2 (5 bases). The CDR3 has 14 residues. CDR1 and CDR2 (germline): MDHEN, SYDVKM. The ends were cut back, 1 base at V and 2 bases at J, with 9 bases in the middle. The CDR3 DNA follows: TGTGCCAGCAGTTTATCCGGGGAAACCTACGAGCAGTACTTC. Its translation: CASSLSGETYEQYF. Combining the CDR3 with reference TRBV28 and TRBJ2-7 gives the whole variable domain DVKVTQSSRYLVKRTGEKVFLECVQDMDHENMFWYRQDPGLGLRLIYFSYDVKMKEKGDIPEGYSVSREKKERFSLILESASTNQTSMYLCASSLSGETYEQYFGPGTRLTVT.

The rearrangement uses TRBV5-6 and TRBJ2-5; 10 nucleotides agree with TRBD2. V lost 4 bases and J lost 5; bases outside the gene matches: 8. CDR3 length: 15 residues. Germline CDR1 reads SGHDT; CDR2 reads YYEEEE. The chain's CDR3 is CASSRLAGQGETQYF. The CDR3 DNA reads TGTGCCAGCAGCAGACTAGCGGGCCAGGGTGAGACCCAGTACTTC. The variable domain in full, with the rest retrieved from reference TRBV5-6 and TRBJ2-5, is DAGVTQSPTHLIKTRGQQVTLRCSPKSGHDTVSWYQQALGQGPQFIFQYYEEEERQRGNFPDRFSGHQFPNYSSELNVNALLLGDSALYLCASSRLAGQGETQYFGPGTRLLVL.

This chain uses TRBV19 with TRBJ2-7; D possibly corresponds to TRBD2 (6 bases). Germline V gives CDR1 LNHDA, CDR2 SQIVND (reference sequence). CDR3 length: 13 residues. Deletions cut 6 bases from V and 3 bases from J, with 12 bases between. For the CDR3, the DNA is TGTGCCAGTAGCCGGGACTGGAACTACGAGCAGTACTTC. Residues: CASSRDWNYEQYF. Complete variable domain (other parts from reference TRBV19 and TRBJ2-7): DGGITQSPKYLFRKEGQNVTLSCEQNLNHDAMYWYRQDPGQGLRLIYYSQIVNDFQKGDIAEGYSVSREKKESFPLTVTSAQKNPTAFYLCASSRDWNYEQYFGPGTRLTVT.

Of note for this clone: A junction end diverges from the germline sequence, so it may reflect a read error. V is TRBV19 and J is TRBJ2-2, with 7 bases that match TRBD2. Germline V gene lookup returns CDR1 LNHDA and CDR2 SQIVND (reference sequence). This CDR3 comprises 14 residues. The CDR3 sequence is CASNAGVTTRELFF. The CDR3 coding sequence is TGTGCCAGTAATGCGGGGGTTACCACCCGGGAGCTGTTTTTT.

The chain uses TRBV7-3 and TRBJ2-3; 10 nucleotides line up with TRBD2. The V gene end was trimmed by 2 bases and the J gene end by 1 base; junction bases not matched to a gene: 6. This CDR3 comprises 17 residues. Germline V gene lookup returns CDR1 SGHTA and CDR2 FQGTGA. CDR3 sequence reads: CASSLGLAGDRTDTQYF. The CDR3 DNA is TGTGCCAGCAGCTTAGGGCTAGCGGGGGACCGCACAGATACGCAGTATTTT. Looking up the rest from reference TRBV7-3 and TRBJ2-3 gives the full variable domain: GAGVSQTPSNKVTEKGKYVELRCDPISGHTALYWYRQSLGQGPEFLIYFQGTGAADDSGLPNDRFFAVRPEGSVSTLKIQRTERGDSAVYLCASSLGLAGDRTDTQYFGPGTRLTVL.